Listed below are T cell receptor beta chains from one sample, sequenced in a study of cytomegalovirus exposure and HLA in healthy donors. The data were produced by immunoSEQ multiplex PCR, yet TCRdb's version contains in-frame clones alone and is incomplete. Of more than 85,000 clones in the sample, around 74% were seen once. The sequencing sample was made of PBMCs. These receptors were obtained from a man aged 30 to 39 in good health and CMV-seropositive. Each CDR3 is given with its conserved first and last residue. Each record gives: D gene, CDR3 length, J gene, clone size, V gene, CDR3 DNA, CDR3 protein. A D gene is named only where the DNA matches it firmly. Clone size is stated in some rows and not others, as once, few, many or a class when expanded.

-,15,TRBJ2-7,-,TRBV16,TGTGCCAGCAGCCCCACCGTCCCTAGCTCCTACGAGCAGTACTTC,CASSPTVPSSYEQYF
-,12,TRBJ2-3,-,TRBV9,TGTGCCAGCAACATCCCCCCAGATACGCAGTATTTT,CASNIPPDTQYF
-,15,TRBJ2-2,-,TRBV11-2,TGTGCCAGCAGCTTGGGGCAGCAGAACACCGGGGAGCTGTTTTTT,CASSLGQQNTGELFF
-,14,TRBJ2-2,-,TRBV7-3,TGTGCCAGCAGCGCAACAGGATTCACCGGGGAGCTGTTTTTT,CASSATGFTGELFF
-,16,TRBJ1-2,-,TRBV6-5,TGTGCCAGCAGTTACAGCCGCGGGCCAGCTAACTATGGCTACACCTTC,CASSYSRGPANYGYTF
-,15,TRBJ1-4,-,TRBV6-1,TGTGCCAGCAGTAGCACCGGGCAGGGTGATGAAAAACTGTTTTTT,CASSSTGQGDEKLFF
TRBD1,16,TRBJ2-7,-,TRBV6-1,TGTGCCAGCAGTGAACGGGGACAGCGACAAGCCTACGAGCAGTACTTC,CASSERGQRQAYEQYF
-,14,TRBJ1-1,-,TRBV13,TGTGCCAGCAGCTTAGGACAGGGTCACACTGAAGCTTTCTTT,CASSLGQGHTEAFF
TRBD2,13,TRBJ2-2,-,TRBV6-4,TGTGCCAGCACTAGCGGGGACACCGGGGAGCTGTTTTTT,CASTSGDTGELFF
-,15,TRBJ1-4,few,TRBV6-5,TGTGCCAGCAGTCCTCTACAGGGTCGAACTGAAAAACTGTTTTTT,CASSPLQGRTEKLFF
TRBD2,16,TRBJ2-3,-,TRBV7-9,TGTGCCAGCAGCTTACAGACTAGCGGGGTCACAGATACGCAGTATTTT,CASSLQTSGVTDTQYF
TRBD1,14,TRBJ1-1,-,TRBV11-2,TGTGCCAGCCGACAGGGACCGACACACACTGAAGCTTTCTTT,CASRQGPTHTEAFF
-,17,TRBJ2-2,-,TRBV5-6,TGTGCCAGCAGCCTGAGATCCGCAACAGGGCTAACCGGGGAGCTGTTTTTT,CASSLRSATGLTGELFF
TRBD1,15,TRBJ2-7,-,TRBV13,TGTGCCAGCAGCTACACAGGGGTAAATCCCTACGAGCAGTACTTC,CASSYTGVNPYEQYF
-,15,TRBJ1-3,-,TRBV5-8,TGTGCCAGCAGCCGAGACGGGAGCTCTGGAAACACCATATATTTT,CASSRDGSSGNTIYF
-,16,TRBJ1-3,-,TRBV7-3,TGTGCCAGCAGCCCACAGGGAAGAGGCTCTGGAAACACCATATATTTT,CASSPQGRGSGNTIYF
-,12,TRBJ2-7,-,TRBV10-3,TGTGCCATCAGTGAGTGGGAGGACGAGCAGTACTTC,CAISEWEDEQYF
TRBD1,15,TRBJ2-1,few,TRBV27,TGTGCCAGCACCACTTCTCATCCGGGACAGGGGGCGCAGTTCTTC,CASTTSHPGQGAQFF
-,14,TRBJ1-1,-,TRBV10-3,TGTGCCATCAGTGATGGGGGGATGAACACTGAAGCTTTCTTT,CAISDGGMNTEAFF
TRBD1,15,TRBJ2-3,-,TRBV5-6,TGTGCCAGCAGCTTGGGGACAGGGGGCGCAGATACGCAGTATTTT,CASSLGTGGADTQYF
-,12,TRBJ2-1,-,TRBV5-6,TGTGCCAGCAGCCTAATAGACAATGAGCAGTTCTTC,CASSLIDNEQFF
-,15,TRBJ1-4,-,TRBV10-1,TGCGCCAGCAACCCGGTGGGGGGAATGAATGAAAAACTGTTTTTT,CASNPVGGMNEKLFF
TRBD1,15,TRBJ2-7,once,TRBV7-2,TGTGCCAGCAGCTTGGCGGACAGGGGGCGATGGGAGCAGTACTTC,CASSLADRGRWEQYF
TRBD1,16,TRBJ1-6,-,TRBV12-5,TGTGCTAGTGGGGAATCGACAGGGGCGTTTGGTTCACCCCTCCACTTT,CASGESTGAFGSPLHF
-,13,TRBJ2-1,-,TRBV5-6,TGTGCCAGCAGCTTGCGGGAGATTAATGAGCAGTTCTTC,CASSLREINEQFF
TRBD1,15,TRBJ1-3,-,TRBV6-5,TGTGCCAGCAGACGCACAGGGGGCTTTGGAAACACCATATATTTT,CASRRTGGFGNTIYF
TRBD1,15,TRBJ1-2,-,TRBV5-4,TGTGCCAGCAGCTTGAATCAGCCAGGGGGCGGCGGCTACACCTTC,CASSLNQPGGGGYTF
TRBD1,14,TRBJ2-7,few,TRBV7-9,TGTGCCAGCATAAAGGGACAGGGGGCCTACGAGCAGTACTTC,CASIKGQGAYEQYF
-,16,TRBJ1-5,once,TRBV19,TGTGACAGTAGTATAGCCGGGACATCTGTGGATCAGCCCCAGCATTTT,CDSSIAGTSVDQPQHF
TRBD2,15,TRBJ2-7,few,TRBV6-1,TGTGCCAGCAGCTTCGGGGGGGCGAGCTCCTACGAGCAGTACTTC,CASSFGGASSYEQYF
TRBD1,18,TRBJ1-5,-,TRBV19,TGTGCCAGTAGTATTATTAAGGTCAGGGGCAGGGGGCCTCAGCCCCAGCATTTT,CASSIIKVRGRGPQPQHF
-,15,TRBJ1-4,once,TRBV11-2,TGTGCCAGCAGCCCGCGGACAGTAGCTAATGAAAAACTGTTTTTT,CASSPRTVANEKLFF
-,15,TRBJ1-5,-,TRBV19,TGTGCCAGTAGTATTCGAGGGACAAGCAATCAGCCCCAGCATTTT,CASSIRGTSNQPQHF
-,15,TRBJ1-2,-,TRBV30,TGTGCCTGGAGTTGGTTGCCAGGGTTAAACTATGGCTACACCTTC,CAWSWLPGLNYGYTF
-,12,TRBJ1-2,-,TRBV28,TGTGCCAGCAGAGCAGGCGTTTATGGCTACACCTTC,CASRAGVYGYTF
-,16,TRBJ2-3,-,TRBV7-3,TGTGCCAGCAGCTTAACCGGACTACTTCGCACAGATACGCAGTATTTT,CASSLTGLLRTDTQYF
TRBD1,14,TRBJ1-1,-,TRBV11-2,TGTGCCAGCAGTTTACAGGGGGGTGGGACTGAAGCTTTCTTT,CASSLQGGGTEAFF
-,14,TRBJ2-3,-,TRBV27,TGTGCCAGCAGTTTAGAGTCGCTTCCAGATACGCAGTATTTT,CASSLESLPDTQYF
TRBD1,16,TRBJ1-2,once,TRBV5-5,TGTGCCAGCAGCTTAGGGACAGCCACTAATAACTATGGCTACACCTTC,CASSLGTATNNYGYTF
-,17,TRBJ1-5,-,TRBV19,TGTGCCAGTAGTATAGGTGCAGGGCCATATAGCAATCAGCCCCAGCATTTT,CASSIGAGPYSNQPQHF